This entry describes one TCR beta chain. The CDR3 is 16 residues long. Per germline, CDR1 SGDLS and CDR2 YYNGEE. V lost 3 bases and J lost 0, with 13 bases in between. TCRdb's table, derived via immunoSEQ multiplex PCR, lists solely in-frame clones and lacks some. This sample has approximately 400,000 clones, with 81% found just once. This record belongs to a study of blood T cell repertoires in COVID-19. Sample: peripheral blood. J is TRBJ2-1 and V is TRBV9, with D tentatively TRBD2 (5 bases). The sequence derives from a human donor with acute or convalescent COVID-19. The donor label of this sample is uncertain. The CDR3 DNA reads TGTGCCAGCAGCGCAATAGCGAAAAGCTCCTACAATGAGCAGTTCTTC. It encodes CASSAIAKSSYNEQFF. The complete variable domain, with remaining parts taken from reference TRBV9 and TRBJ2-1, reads DSGVTQTPKHLITATGQRVTLRCSPRSGDLSVYWYQQSLDQGLQFLIQYYNGEERAKGNILERFSAQQFPDLHSELNLSSLELGDSALYFCASSAIAKSSYNEQFFGPGTRLTVL.